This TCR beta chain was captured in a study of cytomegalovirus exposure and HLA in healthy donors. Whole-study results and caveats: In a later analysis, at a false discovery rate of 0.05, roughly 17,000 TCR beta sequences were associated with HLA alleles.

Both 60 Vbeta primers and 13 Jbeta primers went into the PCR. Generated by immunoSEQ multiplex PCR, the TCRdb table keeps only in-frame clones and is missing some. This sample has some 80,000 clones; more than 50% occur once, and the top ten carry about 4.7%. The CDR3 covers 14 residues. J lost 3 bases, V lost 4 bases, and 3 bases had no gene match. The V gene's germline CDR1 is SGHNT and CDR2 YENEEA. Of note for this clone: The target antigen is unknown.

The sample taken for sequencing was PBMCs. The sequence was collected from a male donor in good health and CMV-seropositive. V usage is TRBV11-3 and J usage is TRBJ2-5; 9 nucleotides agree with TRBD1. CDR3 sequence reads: CASSSRTGEETQYF. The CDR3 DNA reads TGTGCCAGCAGCTCCCGGACAGGGGAAGAGACCCAGTACTTC.